The 24 T cell receptor beta chains reported below all come from one sample, sequenced in a study of blood T cells in healthy people across ages. A sample-barcoded 5' primer and a J-beta primer mix were used in a second PCR of about 7 to 12 cycles. TCRdb analysed the 5' RACE reads with MiXCR anew, one entry per CDR3 protein. The sample carries approximately 800,000 distinct CDR3 sequences, approximately 67% recorded once. Sequencing input: blood. These receptors were collected from a man aged 30 to 39 in good health.

The chain carries TRBV28 and TRBJ2-7, with 10 bases fitting TRBD1. The CDR3 is 16 amino acids. CDR1 and CDR2 (germline): MDHEN, SYDVKM. V dropped 5 bases and J dropped 5; count of bases not matched to a gene: 12. For the CDR3, the DNA is TGTGCCAGCAGTCCTGCCGGGACAGGGGAAAGGAACGAGCAGTACTTC. Its translation: CASSPAGTGERNEQYF.

A note on this clonotype: A read error may account for a junction end that differs from germline. J is TRBJ1-1 and V is TRBV25-1; TRBD1 matches 9 bases. The CDR3 length is 13 residues. Germline loops: CDR1 MGHDK, CDR2 SYGVNS. The CDR3 coding sequence is TGTGCCAGCAGGGACAGGGGAAACACTGAAGTTTTCTTT. As protein: CASRDRGNTEVFF.

This clonotype was recorded a few times. The chain combines TRBV6-5 with TRBJ2-1; D possibly corresponds to TRBD2 (6 bases). Germline V lookup: CDR1 MNHEY, CDR2 SVGAGI. V was trimmed by 0 bases and J by 6 bases, leaving 18 bases between them. CDR3 length: 17 residues. The CDR3 sequence is CASSYSQTSGGANEQFF. CDR3 in DNA: TGTGCCAGCAGTTACTCCCAGACTAGTGGAGGGGCCAATGAGCAGTTCTTC.

This chain links TRBV20-1 with TRBJ2-7, with a tentative D call TRBD2 (6 bases). Trimming cost V 2 bases and J 2 bases, with 13 bases left between them. Germline V gene sequence: CDR1 DFQATT, CDR2 SNEGSKA (reference sequence). CDR3 length equals 14 residues. CDR3 DNA sequence: TGCAGTGCTAGAAGGGGCGGGGAGACCTACGAGCAGTACTTC. Encoded protein: CSARRGGETYEQYF.

This rearrangement joins TRBV14 to TRBJ1-5; 7 nucleotides match TRBD1. V shed 4 bases and J 6 bases; nucleotides not matched to a gene: 12. CDR1 SGHDN and CDR2 FVKESK come from the germline V gene. The CDR3 runs 16 residues. The DNA of the CDR3 is TGTGCCAGCAGCCGAGGCAAAGACAGGGTCGGTCAGCCCCAGCATTTT. This translates into CASSRGKDRVGQPQHF.

The chain joins TRBV7-2 to TRBJ2-7; D gene unclear. Trimming stripped 0 bases from V and 5 bases from J, with 5 bases between. Germline-derived CDR1 and CDR2 are SGHTA and FQGNSA. CDR3 size: 12 residues. The CDR3 DNA follows: TGTGCCAGCAGCTTAGCATATGACGAGCAGTACTTC. Residues: CASSLAYDEQYF.

This clonotype was seen more than once but under ten times. The V and J genes are TRBV5-1 and TRBJ2-1, with 7 bases identical to TRBD1. The CDR3 runs 14 residues. V shed 2 bases and J 3 bases; nucleotides not matched to a gene: 2. Germline CDR1 SGHRS, CDR2 YFSETQ. CDR3 protein: CASSLRTGYNEQFF. In DNA, the CDR3 is TGCGCCAGCAGCTTACGGACAGGCTACAATGAGCAGTTCTTC.

The chain couples TRBV6-2 or TRBV6-3 to TRBJ1-6; D is undetermined. The ends were cut back, 6 bases at V and 0 bases at J, with 6 bases in the middle. The CDR3 spans 14 residues. Germline CDR1 and CDR2: MNHEY and SVGEGT. CDR3 region: CASRWSSYNSPLHF. CDR3 nucleotide sequence: TGTGCCAGCAGATGGAGCTCCTATAATTCACCCCTCCACTTT.

J is TRBJ1-2 and V is TRBV20-1; possibly TRBD1 for D (5 bases). Germline V gene data show CDR1 as DFQATT and CDR2 as SNEGSKA (reference sequence). Trimming cost V 4 bases and J 4 bases, with 16 bases left between them. CDR3 length: 14 amino acids. CDR3 residues: CSANVGRAGYGYTF. Here the CDR3 DNA reads TGCAGTGCTAATGTTGGCAGGGCGGGCTATGGCTACACCTTC.

This chain links TRBV20-1 with TRBJ1-6; TRBD1 aligns across 8 bases. Germline V gene data show CDR1 as DFQATT and CDR2 as SNEGSKA (reference sequence). The CDR3 has 17 residues. The ends lost 3 bases at V and 3 bases at J; junction bases unmatched: 10. CDR3: CSASGQGVFHYNSPLHF. The CDR3 DNA follows: TGCAGTGCTAGCGGACAGGGTGTGTTCCACTATAATTCACCCCTCCACTTT.

This chain joins TRBV4-3 and TRBJ2-3, with D perhaps assigned TRBD1 or TRBD2 (5 bases each). CDR3 size: 16 residues. Per the germline V gene, CDR1 is LGHNA and CDR2 is YSLEER. V lost 0 bases and J lost 0, with 10 bases in between. The CDR3 here is CASSQEPGPSTDTQYF. The CDR3 bases are TGCGCCAGCAGCCAAGAGCCGGGGCCTAGCACAGATACGCAGTATTTT.

The V call is TRBV20-1, the J call TRBJ2-7; maybe TRBD1 (5 bases). TRBJ2-5 matches the DNA end more closely, so the J call is doubtful. The CDR3 runs to 12 residues. Germline values: CDR1 DFQATT, CDR2 SNEGSKA (reference sequence). CDR3 residues: CSAQQAGETQYF. Here the CDR3 DNA reads TGCAGTGCACAACAGGCCGGGGAGACCCAGTACTTC.

The V and J genes are TRBV6-5 and TRBJ1-4, with D possibly being TRBD1 (5 bases). Germline CDR1 is MNHEY and CDR2 is SVGAGI. This CDR3 is built from 14 residues. V gave up 6 bases and J gave up 8 bases, with 16 bases separating them. CDR3 DNA: TGTGCCAGCAGGCGTTGGCAGGGAGACGAAAAACTGTTTTTT. Translated, it gives CASRRWQGDEKLFF.

This clonotype was seen more than once but under ten times. The chain carries TRBV6-5 and TRBJ2-5; 11 bases agree with TRBD2. Unmatched junction bases numbered 8, after V lost 6 bases and J lost 2 bases. The CDR3 consists of 16 residues. Per germline, CDR1 MNHEY and CDR2 SVGAGI. CDR3 bases: TGTGCCAGCAGGGATCGACTAGCGGGGCGACAAGAGACCCAGTACTTC. Translation gives CASRDRLAGRQETQYF.

The chain uses TRBV5-1 and TRBJ1-2; the D gene is possibly TRBD1 (5 bases). Trimming stripped 1 base from V and 4 bases from J, with 17 bases between. Germline CDR1 SGHRS, CDR2 YFSETQ. This CDR3 comprises 16 residues. Written as DNA, the CDR3 is TGCGCCAGCAGCTTGCGGTCCAGGGAGAGTGGCTATGGCTACACCTTC. The encoded protein is CASSLRSRESGYGYTF.

The chain links TRBV10-3 to TRBJ2-7; tentative D call: TRBD1 (5 bases). Germline V CDR1 and CDR2: ENHRY, SYGVKD. V was pared by 5 bases and J by 2 bases, with 10 bases between. This CDR3 comprises 13 residues. CDR3 coding DNA: TGTGCCATCAGTTTGGACACGGCCTACGAGCAGTACTTC. It encodes CAISLDTAYEQYF.

The rearrangement uses TRBV6-2 or TRBV6-3 and TRBJ1-6; 10 positions match TRBD1. Trimming at V came to 0 bases and at J to 8 bases, leaving 7 bases not matched to a gene. Looked up from germline, CDR1 is MNHEY and CDR2 is SVGEGT. The length of the CDR3 is 17 residues. Written as DNA, the CDR3 is TGTGCCAGCAGTTACTCGGACAGGGGGATCGCGGATTCACCCCTCCACTTT. It encodes CASSYSDRGIADSPLHF.

The chain has TRBV9 and TRBJ1-1, with 10 bases matching TRBD1. CDR1 and CDR2 (germline): SGDLS, YYNGEE. The CDR3 runs 14 residues. J lost 3 bases, V lost 2 bases, and 1 base had no gene match. The CDR3 nucleotides read TGTGCCAGCAGCGTCGGACAGGGGGACACTGAAGCTTTCTTT. Residues: CASSVGQGDTEAFF.

This sequence joins TRBV6-2 or TRBV6-3 and TRBJ2-1; D is unclear. The germline V gene encodes CDR1 MNHEY and CDR2 SVGEGT. The CDR3 covers 14 residues. V lost 2 bases and J lost 4, with 9 bases in between. CDR3 residues: CASSYVVSYNEQFF. The CDR3 DNA reads as TGTGCCAGCAGTTACGTTGTCAGTTACAATGAGCAGTTCTTC.

There are a few counts of this clonotype. CDR3 residues: CASRGTGLWYGYTF. Here the CDR3 DNA reads TGTGCCAGTCGGGGCACAGGGTTGTGGTATGGCTACACCTTC. The chain has TRBV12-3 or TRBV12-4 and TRBJ1-2, with TRBD1 as a possible D gene (6 bases). The germline V and J ends were trimmed by 9 bases and 5 bases, with 19 bases remaining between them. This CDR3 spans 14 amino acids.

The CDR3 loop reads CASNYGYTF. The CDR3 DNA follows: TGTGCCAGCAATTATGGCTACACCTTC. J is TRBJ1-2 and V is TRBV6-2 or TRBV6-3; D remains ambiguous. Germline V lookup: CDR1 MNHEY, CDR2 SVGEGT. This CDR3 contains 9 residues. V dropped 7 bases and J dropped 5 bases, with 2 bases sitting between them.

This clonotype was counted a single time. V usage is TRBV29-1 and J usage is TRBJ2-3, with TRBD2 identical over 7 bases. The CDR3 has 14 amino acids. The ends lost 2 bases at V and 1 base at J; junction bases unmatched: 3. Per germline, CDR1 SQVTM and CDR2 ANQGSEA. In DNA, the CDR3 is TGCAGCGTTGAATTGGGGAGGGGCACAGATACGCAGTATTTT. It codes for CSVELGRGTDTQYF.

J is TRBJ1-5 and V is TRBV12-3 or TRBV12-4, with D unresolved. Between the trimmed V and J ends, which lost 3 bases and 4 bases, there was a span of 7 bases. The CDR3 contains 13 residues. CDR3 sequence reads: CASSFSRNQPQHF. Here the CDR3 DNA reads TGTGCCAGCAGTTTCAGCCGAAATCAGCCCCAGCATTTT.

The genes are TRBV6-6 and TRBJ2-7; D is unclear. V lost 2 bases to trimming and J lost 5 bases, with 13 bases between them. The germline CDR1 and CDR2 sequences are MNHNY and SVGAGI (reference sequence). The CDR3 contains 14 residues. Written as DNA, the CDR3 is TGTGCCAGCAGTTACAAAGACACAAACGACGAGCAGTACTTC. Translation gives CASSYKDTNDEQYF.